A single sample gave rise to the 18 T cell receptor beta chains below, sequenced in a study of blood T cells in healthy people across ages. A J-beta primer mix and a sample-barcoded 5' primer were used in a second PCR of roughly 6 to 12 cycles. From the 5' RACE reads, TCRdb called clonotypes with MiXCR, one entry per CDR3 protein. The sample records some 670,000 distinct CDR3 sequences, 52% being singletons. The sequenced sample was blood. The receptors originated from a woman of 80 years or more in good health.

The rearrangement links TRBV12-3 or TRBV12-4 to TRBJ1-6, with unresolved D. V lost 3 bases, J lost 8 bases, and 14 bases lay in between. This CDR3 is built from 15 residues. The CDR3 reads CASSFTHSSDSPLHF. The CDR3, as DNA: TGTGCCAGCAGTTTTACTCATAGTTCGGATTCACCCCTCCACTTT.

This clonotype was recorded once. The V call is TRBV7-9, the J call TRBJ2-3, with 7 bases matching TRBD2. Trimming at V came to 3 bases and at J to 5 bases, leaving 5 bases not matched to a gene. This CDR3 region has 14 residues. The V gene's germline CDR1 is SEHNR and CDR2 FQNEAQ (reference sequence). CDR3 protein: CASSLERGGDTQYF. CDR3 in DNA: TGTGCCAGCAGCTTGGAGCGGGGTGGAGATACGCAGTATTTT.

The J gene is TRBJ2-5, the V gene TRBV7-7, with 8 bases matching TRBD1. The CDR3 extends over 15 amino acids. Germline V lookup: CDR1 SSHAT, CDR2 FNYEAQ (reference sequence). V lost 0 bases and J lost 2; bases outside the gene matches: 2. The CDR3 spells CASSLAGQGQETQYF. The CDR3, as DNA: TGTGCCAGCAGCTTAGCTGGACAGGGTCAAGAGACCCAGTACTTC.

This clonotype turned up a few times. Possible read error: a much larger clone is one base away. The rearrangement links TRBV24-1 to TRBJ2-3; D might be TRBD1 or TRBD2, each matching 6 bases. Germline V gene data show CDR1 as KGHDR and CDR2 as SFDVKD. The CDR3 is 14 residues long. In DNA, the CDR3 is TGTGCCACCAGTGTACAGGGAGGAACAGATATGCAGTATTTT. Its protein is CATSVQGGTDMQYF.

The table lists this clonotype with a few counts. This chain uses TRBV12-3 or TRBV12-4 with TRBJ1-1; the D is unclear. V shed 6 bases and J shed 1 base, with 9 bases lying between them. The CDR3 runs 13 residues. The CDR3 sequence is CASRIRENTEAFF. CDR3 bases: TGTGCCAGCAGAATCCGGGAGAACACTGAAGCTTTCTTT.

This chain joins TRBV7-3 and TRBJ1-1; D not resolved. The CDR3 extends over 12 amino acids. The germline CDR1 and CDR2 sequences are SGHTA and FQGTGA. The ends were cut back, 2 bases at V and 6 bases at J, with 7 bases in the middle. As DNA, the CDR3 is TGTGCCAGCAGCTTACCCCCTCCTGAAGCTTTCTTT. This codes for CASSLPPPEAFF.

Details on this clonotype: One end of the junction varies from germline; a read error may be responsible. V usage is TRBV7-7 and J usage is TRBJ2-1, with 10 positions matching TRBD2. CDR3 length equals 16 residues. The germline gives CDR1 SSHAT, CDR2 FNYEAQ (reference sequence). In DNA, the CDR3 is TGTGCTAGCAGCCCTATAGCGGGAGGAGGGGGCAATGAGCAGTTCTTC. Its translation: CASSPIAGGGGNEQFF.

This chain uses TRBV5-1 with TRBJ2-3; D gene uncertain. The V end lost 2 bases, the J end lost 4 bases, and 17 bases lay between the germline ends. Germline V gene data show CDR1 as SGHRS and CDR2 as YFSETQ. This CDR3 has 16 amino acids. The CDR3 DNA reads TGCGCCAGCAGCTTTGGTACACTCAACCACGCAGATACGCAGTATTTT. This encodes CASSFGTLNHADTQYF.

The V call is TRBV7-2, the J call TRBJ2-3, with D unclear. Trimming removed 6 bases at V and 0 bases at J, with 10 bases between. CDR3 length: 14 residues. CDR1 and CDR2 from the germline V gene are SGHTA and FQGNSA. The CDR3 spells CASRDFGSTDTQYF. CDR3 in DNA: TGTGCCAGCAGGGATTTCGGCAGCACAGATACGCAGTATTTT.

V usage is TRBV20-1 and J usage is TRBJ2-3; tentatively, D is TRBD1 (6 bases). CDR3 length equals 16 residues. Germline V lookup: CDR1 DFQATT, CDR2 SNEGSKA (reference sequence). V was pared by 3 bases and J by 1 base, with 17 bases between. The CDR3, as DNA: TGCAGTGCTAGTGAAGAGGACAGCGTTCGCACAGATACGCAGTATTTT. It yields the protein CSASEEDSVRTDTQYF.

With respect to this clonotype: At one end the junction does not follow the germline gene, possibly because of a read error. The chain uses TRBV4-1 and TRBJ1-3; D ambiguous. This CDR3 spans 17 amino acids. CDR1 and CDR2 from the germline V gene are MGHRA and YSYEKL. The CDR3 sequence is CVSSQDFGILSGNTIYF. For the CDR3, the DNA is TGCGTCAGCAGCCAAGATTTTGGGATTCTCTCTGGAAACACCATATATTTT.

The sample holds a few counts of this clonotype. The chain carries TRBV3-1 and TRBJ1-1; D might be TRBD1 (5 bases). Per the germline V gene, CDR1 is LGHDT and CDR2 is YNNKEL (reference sequence). This CDR3 spans 14 amino acids. V was cut by 5 bases and J by 4 bases, with 14 bases left in between. CDR3 bases: TGTGCCAGCAGCTCGAGGGGCTCTAGCACTGAAGCTTTCTTT. Encoded protein: CASSSRGSSTEAFF.

Ten or more counts support this clonotype. CDR3 sequence (DNA): TGTGCCAGCAGGCGAGATGGCGATGAGCAGTTCTTC. Translation: CASRRDGDEQFF. The rearrangement links TRBV2 to TRBJ2-1; the D is unclear. The length of the CDR3 is 12 residues. The V gene's germline CDR1 is SNHLY and CDR2 FYNNEI. Trimming removed 6 bases from V and 8 bases from J, with 11 bases in between.

This clonotype has a handful of counts. The rearrangement joins TRBV20-1 to TRBJ2-5, with 9 bases matching TRBD1. This CDR3 spans 17 amino acids. The J segment lost 3 bases and the V segment lost 4 bases, leaving 15 bases of the junction unmatched. The germline CDR1 and CDR2 sequences are DFQATT and SNEGSKA (reference sequence). The CDR3 loop reads CSAIGSLDRGGKETQYF. The DNA of the CDR3 is TGCAGTGCTATAGGTTCCTTAGACAGGGGGGGGAAAGAGACCCAGTACTTC.

The V call is TRBV20-1, the J call TRBJ2-5, with D unresolved. Near its end, the DNA agrees better with TRBJ2-7, so the J call may be wrong. This CDR3 contains 11 residues. Germline values: CDR1 DFQATT, CDR2 SNEGSKA (reference sequence). CDR3 loop: CCPETQYEQYF. For the CDR3, the DNA is TGCTGCCCCGAGACTCAGTACGAGCAGTACTTC.

The chain links TRBV12-3 or TRBV12-4 to TRBJ2-1, with 12 bases lining up with TRBD2. The DNA end lines up better with TRBJ2-7; the J call may be wrong. The CDR3 loop spans 15 amino acids. DNA for the CDR3: TGTGCCAGCAGTTTCGGGACTAGCGGGTCAAATGAGCAGTACTTC. This encodes CASSFGTSGSNEQYF.

The chain carries TRBV6-2 or TRBV6-3 and TRBJ2-1; D may be TRBD2 (6 bases). The CDR3 runs 15 residues. V gave up 2 bases and J gave up 2 bases, with 10 bases separating them. Germline V gene lookup returns CDR1 MNHEY and CDR2 SVGEGT. The CDR3: CASSYLDYPYNEQFF. For the CDR3, the DNA is TGTGCCAGCAGTTACCTGGACTACCCCTACAATGAGCAGTTCTTC.

This clonotype appeared many times. This sequence joins TRBV12-3 or TRBV12-4 and TRBJ2-3; D might be TRBD1 (5 bases). Trimming took off 1 base at V and 2 bases at J, with 13 bases between the two ends. The CDR3 has 16 residues. The CDR3 spells CASSLGRGRATDTQYF. In DNA, the CDR3 is TGTGCCAGCAGTTTAGGGCGTGGCAGGGCCACAGATACGCAGTATTTT.